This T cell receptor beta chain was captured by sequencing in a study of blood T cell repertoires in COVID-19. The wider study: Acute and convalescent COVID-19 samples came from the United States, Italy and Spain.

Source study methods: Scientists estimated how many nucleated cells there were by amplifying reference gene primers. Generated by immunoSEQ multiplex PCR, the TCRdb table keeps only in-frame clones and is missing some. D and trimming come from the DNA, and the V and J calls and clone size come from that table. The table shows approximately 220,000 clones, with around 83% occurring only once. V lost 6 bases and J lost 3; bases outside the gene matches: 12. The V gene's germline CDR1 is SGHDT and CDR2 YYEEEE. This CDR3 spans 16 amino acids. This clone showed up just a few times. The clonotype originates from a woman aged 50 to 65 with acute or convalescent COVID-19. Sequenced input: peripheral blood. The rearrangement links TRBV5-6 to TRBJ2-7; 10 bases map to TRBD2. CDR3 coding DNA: TGTGCCAGCACGTCCCAAGGCGCTAGCGGGAGCTACGAGCAGTACTTC. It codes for CASTSQGASGSYEQYF.